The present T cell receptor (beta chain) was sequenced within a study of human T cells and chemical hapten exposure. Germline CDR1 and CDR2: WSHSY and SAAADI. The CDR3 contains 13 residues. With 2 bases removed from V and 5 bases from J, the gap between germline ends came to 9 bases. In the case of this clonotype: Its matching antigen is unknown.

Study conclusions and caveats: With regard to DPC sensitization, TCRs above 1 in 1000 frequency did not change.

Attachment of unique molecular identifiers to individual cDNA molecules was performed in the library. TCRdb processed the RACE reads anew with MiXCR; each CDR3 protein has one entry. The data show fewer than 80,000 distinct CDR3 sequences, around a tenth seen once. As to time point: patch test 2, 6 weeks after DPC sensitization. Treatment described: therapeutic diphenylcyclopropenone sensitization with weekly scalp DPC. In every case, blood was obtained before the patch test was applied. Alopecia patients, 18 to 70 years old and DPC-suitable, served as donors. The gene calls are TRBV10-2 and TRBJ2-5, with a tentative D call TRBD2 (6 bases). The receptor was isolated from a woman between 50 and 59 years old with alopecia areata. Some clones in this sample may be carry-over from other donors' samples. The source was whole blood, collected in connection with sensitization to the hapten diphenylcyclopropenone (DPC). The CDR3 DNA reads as TGCGCCAGCAGTGAGGCGGGGCGGGAGACCCAGTACTTC. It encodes CASSEAGRETQYF.